The TCR beta chain under discussion was sequenced for a study of CD8 T cells in ankylosing spondylitis. This clonotype was detected only a few times. Antigen specificity is unknown. Findings and caveats of the study: Peripheral blood held disease-linked clones only at relatively low frequency, and these were CD8+. Reactive arthritis synovial fluid and blood previously showed some of these motif variants. One TCR beta motif, made up of under ten highly homologous variants, appeared characteristic of ankylosing spondylitis blood. As reported, disease-linked clones showed significant enrichment in matched ankylosing spondylitis synovial fluid.

Libraries for TCR beta were made by quantitative 5'-RACE with molecular barcodes. TCRdb reprocessed the 5' RACE reads via MiXCR and lists one record per CDR3 protein. The sample shows some 220,000 distinct CDR3 sequences, 5.5% to 7.5% of them seen only once. The CDR3 sequence is 16 residues long. Between the trimmed V and J ends, which lost 4 bases and 3 bases, there was a span of 18 bases. Germline V gene sequence: CDR1 LGHNA, CDR2 YSLEER. Material for sequencing was blood, either unsorted or a sorted T cell fraction (not recorded which). This chain connects TRBV4-3 to TRBJ1-1, with D perhaps matching TRBD1 (5 bases). The TCR was taken from a male donor with ankylosing spondylitis. CDR3 sequence reads: CASSRINSWGDTEAFF. CDR3 coding DNA: TGCGCCAGCAGCCGAATAAATTCTTGGGGGGACACTGAAGCTTTCTTT.